This T cell receptor (beta chain) was profiled in a study of beta chain features in type 1 diabetes (dated by TCRdb to 2017 to 2018). Regarding the complete study: Patients and healthy donors did not differ in mean age, gender distribution, total cell number or subset yield. Naive and central memory subsets were obtained from all 30 or so donors, but regulatory and stem cell-like memory subsets were isolated from only 8 patients and roughly 8 healthy donors. Across all samples, around 100 million sorted cells were examined, and cell number per subset correlated strongly with RNA yield. In the study, TCRB repertoires of sorted circulating CD4+ T cell subsets from recently diagnosed type 1 diabetes patients were compared with those of matched healthy donors.

The entire isolated RNA was reverse transcribed using the High Capacity cDNA Reverse Transcription Kit, and thus expressed TCRB transcripts were sequenced. Naive, central memory and regulatory T cell samples underwent deep immunoSEQ sequencing, averaging roughly 3.3 million total reads per sample. After sorted cells were lysed in RLT buffer, RNA was extracted with DNase-treated RNeasy Micro or Mini kits, with the choice depending on cell number. Each cell subset was processed separately to prevent cross-contamination, with patient and healthy donor samples processed together. TCRB sequences were amplified from cDNA with the immunoSEQ multiplex PCR, producing 87-bp fragments spanning the CDR3 region. Sequencing of the amplicons was done on the Illumina HiSeq platform. Concerning the study's data processing: Synthetic template baselines were used to correct PCR bias computationally, reads within Hamming distance 2 were collapsed, and singletons that could not be merged were discarded. By aligning reads against IMGT, V, D and J genes, CDR3 length, and insertions or deletions at six rearrangement sites were assigned. Within each subset, clonotype counts were normalized to sorted cell number, after which true diversity and Gini coefficients were computed with the tcR R package. The overlap coefficient, calculated on TCRB nucleotide sequences, was used to quantify repertoire sharing. As a proxy for the pre-selection repertoire, out-of-frame TCRB sequences from naive cells were analyzed. Not all clones reach the TCRdb copy of this immuneACCESS table, which keeps in-frame sequences only. Checked studies attribute under half of the gap to unresolved V genes and leave the rest unexplained. V and J calls and clone size are copied from that table; D and trimming were computed from the DNA. The sample includes more than 300,000 clones, with around 12% observed a single time. Together, the top ten hold around 0.01% of the sample.

Note on this clone: Its antigen remains unidentified. Base qualities are not recorded, but no much larger clone differs from it by a single base.

Spanning cysteine to phenylalanine, the CDR3 consists of 12 amino acids. Only CDR3 DNA remains: 36 bases, in frame from the first base. The germline V gene provides CDR1 KGHSH and CDR2 LQKENI. The V and J ends are trimmed by 3 bases and 5 bases, leaving 7 bases between them. General findings and caveats noted by the study authors: In all four CD4+ subsets, TCRB CDR3 length was moderately but significantly shorter in type 1 diabetes patients. Sequencing cDNA rather than genomic DNA could over-represent highly expressing activated cells, although activation and CD3 levels did not differ between groups. PCR might favor shorter templates, but patient and control samples were amplified and corrected together, so any skew would affect both groups equally. HLA sub-analyses involved small numbers of individuals, so any influence of HLA type on TCRB rearrangement remained unresolved. Naive, central memory and regulatory TCRB repertoires appeared to be more alike among patients than among healthy donors. Fewer insertions and more nucleotide deletions at VDJ recombination sites were observed in patients with type 1 diabetes, implying thymic rearrangement abnormalities.

From each donor, a single peripheral blood sample of 90 to 150 mL on average was drawn into heparinised tubes. Using a panel that included CD45RO, CCR7, CD25, CD127, CD95 and CD27, naive, central memory, regulatory and stem cell-like memory CD4+ T cells were sorted on a BD FACSAria II. Purity was above 95% for every sorted population. PBMCs were isolated immediately by Lymphoprep density gradient centrifugation and stained directly without culture. To minimize batch effects, samples were stained and sorted in pairs, one healthy donor with one patient per experiment. This sequence originates from a woman aged 18-29 years with type 1 diabetes. Recombination joined TRBV18 with TRBJ1-1, with the identity of the D gene unclear. Sequences were obtained from naive CD4+ T cells from blood. What the cell subset or site label conveys for this sample: true naive CD4+ T cells. The CDR3 reads as follows: CASSPQRTEAFF. The bases are TGTGCCAGCTCACCCCAGCGGACTGAAGCTTTCTTT.